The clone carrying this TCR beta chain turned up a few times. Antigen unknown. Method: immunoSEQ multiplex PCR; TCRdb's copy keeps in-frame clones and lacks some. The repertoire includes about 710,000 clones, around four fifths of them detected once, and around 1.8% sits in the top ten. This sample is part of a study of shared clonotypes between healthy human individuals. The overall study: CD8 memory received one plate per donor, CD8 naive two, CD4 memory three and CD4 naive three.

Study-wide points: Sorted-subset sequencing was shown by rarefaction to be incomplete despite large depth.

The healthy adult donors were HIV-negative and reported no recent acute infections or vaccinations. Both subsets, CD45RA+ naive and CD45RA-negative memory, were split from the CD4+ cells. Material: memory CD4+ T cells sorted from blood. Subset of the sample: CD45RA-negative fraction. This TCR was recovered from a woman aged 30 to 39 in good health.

Here the CDR3 DNA reads TGTGCCAGCAGCTTTGGCGGGGGGCGCGCAGATACGCAGTATTTT. The encoded protein is CASSFGGGRADTQYF. This chain connects TRBV5-6 to TRBJ2-3, with TRBD2 matching 8 bases. V lost 2 bases and J lost 4; bases outside the gene matches: 6. The CDR3 sequence is 15 residues long. Germline CDR1 SGHDT, CDR2 YYEEEE. Full variable domain (rest looked up from reference TRBV5-6 and TRBJ2-3): DAGVTQSPTHLIKTRGQQVTLRCSPKSGHDTVSWYQQALGQGPQFIFQYYEEEERQRGNFPDRFSGHQFPNYSSELNVNALLLGDSALYLCASSFGGGRADTQYFGPGTRLTVL.